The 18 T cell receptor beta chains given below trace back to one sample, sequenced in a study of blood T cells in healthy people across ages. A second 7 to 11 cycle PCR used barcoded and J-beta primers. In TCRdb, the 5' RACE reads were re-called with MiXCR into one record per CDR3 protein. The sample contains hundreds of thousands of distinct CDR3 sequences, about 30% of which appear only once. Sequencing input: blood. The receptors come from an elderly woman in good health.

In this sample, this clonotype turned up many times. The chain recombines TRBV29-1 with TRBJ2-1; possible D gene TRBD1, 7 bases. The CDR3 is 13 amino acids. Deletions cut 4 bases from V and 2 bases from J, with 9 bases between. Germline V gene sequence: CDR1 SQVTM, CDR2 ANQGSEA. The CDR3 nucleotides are TGCAGCGTTGGCAGGGGGGCCTACAATGAGCAGTTCTTC. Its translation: CSVGRGAYNEQFF.

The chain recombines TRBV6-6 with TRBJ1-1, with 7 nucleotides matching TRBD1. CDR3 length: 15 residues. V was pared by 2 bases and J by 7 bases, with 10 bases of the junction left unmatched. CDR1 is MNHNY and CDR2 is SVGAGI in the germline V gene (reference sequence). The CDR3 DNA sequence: TGTGCCAGCAGTTACGGACCAAACAGGGGAGGTGAAGCTTTCTTT. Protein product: CASSYGPNRGGEAFF.

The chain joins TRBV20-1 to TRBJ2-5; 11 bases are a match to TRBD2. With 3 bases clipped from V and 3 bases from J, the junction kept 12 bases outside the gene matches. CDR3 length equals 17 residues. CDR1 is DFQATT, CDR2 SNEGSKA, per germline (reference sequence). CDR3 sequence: CSASAFASGGREETQYF. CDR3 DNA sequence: TGCAGTGCTAGCGCCTTCGCTAGCGGGGGGCGGGAAGAGACCCAGTACTTC.

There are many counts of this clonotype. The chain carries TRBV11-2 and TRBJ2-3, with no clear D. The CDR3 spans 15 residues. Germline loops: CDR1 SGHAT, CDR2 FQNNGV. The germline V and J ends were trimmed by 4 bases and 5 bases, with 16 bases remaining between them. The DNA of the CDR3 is TGTGCCAGCAGCTCCCAGACTGCCCTTGGAGATACGCAGTATTTT. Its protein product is CASSSQTALGDTQYF.

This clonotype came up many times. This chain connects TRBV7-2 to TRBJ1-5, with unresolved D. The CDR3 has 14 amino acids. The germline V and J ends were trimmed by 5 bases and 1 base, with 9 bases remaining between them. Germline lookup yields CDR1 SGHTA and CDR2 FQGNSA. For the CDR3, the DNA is TGTGCCAGCAGCGGAGACTCGAGCAATCAGCCCCAGCATTTT. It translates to CASSGDSSNQPQHF.

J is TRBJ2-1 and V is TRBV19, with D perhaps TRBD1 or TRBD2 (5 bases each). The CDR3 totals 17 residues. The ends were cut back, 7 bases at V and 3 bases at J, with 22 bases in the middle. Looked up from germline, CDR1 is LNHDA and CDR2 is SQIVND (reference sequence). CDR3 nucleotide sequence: TGTGCCAGTACTCCAGCGGCGGTCAGGGCCCTCTACAATGAGCAGTTCTTC. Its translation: CASTPAAVRALYNEQFF.

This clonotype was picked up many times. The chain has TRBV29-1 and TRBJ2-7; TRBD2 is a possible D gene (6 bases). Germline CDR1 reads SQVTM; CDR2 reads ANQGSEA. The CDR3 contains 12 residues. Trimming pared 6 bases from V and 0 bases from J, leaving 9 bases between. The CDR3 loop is CSVTGSSYEQYF. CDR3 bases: TGCAGCGTGACCGGGAGCTCCTACGAGCAGTACTTC.

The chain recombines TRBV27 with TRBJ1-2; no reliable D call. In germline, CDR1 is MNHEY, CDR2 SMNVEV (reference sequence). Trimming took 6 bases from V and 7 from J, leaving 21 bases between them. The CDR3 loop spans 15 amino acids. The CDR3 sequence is CASRLSGVFSCGYTF. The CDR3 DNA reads TGTGCCAGCAGGCTAAGCGGGGTTTTTTCTTGTGGCTACACCTTC.

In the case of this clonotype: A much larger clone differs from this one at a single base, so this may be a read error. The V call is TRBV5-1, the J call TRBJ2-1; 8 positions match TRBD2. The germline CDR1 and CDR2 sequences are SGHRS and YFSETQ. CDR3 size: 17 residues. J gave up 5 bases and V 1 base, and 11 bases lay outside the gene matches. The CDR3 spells CASSLTQSGGGHNEQFF. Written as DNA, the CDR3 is TGCGCCAGCAGCTTGACTCAAAGCGGGGGTGGCCACAATGAGCAGTTCTTC.

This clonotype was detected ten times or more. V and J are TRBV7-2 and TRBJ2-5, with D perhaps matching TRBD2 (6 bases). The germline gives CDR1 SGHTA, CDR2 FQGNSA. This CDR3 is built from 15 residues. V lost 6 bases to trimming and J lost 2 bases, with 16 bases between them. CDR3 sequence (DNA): TGTGCCAGCAGATCTGGACTAACGTGGCAAGAGACCCAGTACTTC. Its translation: CASRSGLTWQETQYF. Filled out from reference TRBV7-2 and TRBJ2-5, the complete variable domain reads GAGVSQSPSNKVTEKGKDVELRCDPISGHTALYWYRQSLGQGLEFLIYFQGNSAPDKSGLPSDRFSAERTGGSVSTLTIQRTQQEDSAVYLCASRSGLTWQETQYFGPGTRLLVL.

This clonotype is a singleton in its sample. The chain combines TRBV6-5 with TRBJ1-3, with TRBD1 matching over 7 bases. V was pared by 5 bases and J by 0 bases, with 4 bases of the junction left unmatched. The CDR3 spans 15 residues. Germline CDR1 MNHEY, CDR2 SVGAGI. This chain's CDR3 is CASSQDRYSGNTIYF. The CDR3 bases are TGTGCCAGCAGTCAGGACAGGTACTCTGGAAACACCATATATTTT.

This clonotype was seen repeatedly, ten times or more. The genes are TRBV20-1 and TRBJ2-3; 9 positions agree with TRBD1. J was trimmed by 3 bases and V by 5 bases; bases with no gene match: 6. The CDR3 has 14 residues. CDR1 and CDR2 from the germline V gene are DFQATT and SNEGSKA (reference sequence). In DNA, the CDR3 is TGCAGTGCTGGACAGGGGATGAGAACAGATACGCAGTATTTT. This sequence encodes CSAGQGMRTDTQYF.

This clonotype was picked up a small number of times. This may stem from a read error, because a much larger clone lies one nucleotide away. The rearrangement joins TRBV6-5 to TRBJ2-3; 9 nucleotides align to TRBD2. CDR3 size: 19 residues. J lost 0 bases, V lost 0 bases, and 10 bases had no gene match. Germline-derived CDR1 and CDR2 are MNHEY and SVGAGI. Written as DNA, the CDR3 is TGTGCCAGCAGTTACTCGAATCGGCTAGCGGGGACCAGCACAGATACGCAGTATTTT. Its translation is CASSYSNRLAGTSTDTQYF.

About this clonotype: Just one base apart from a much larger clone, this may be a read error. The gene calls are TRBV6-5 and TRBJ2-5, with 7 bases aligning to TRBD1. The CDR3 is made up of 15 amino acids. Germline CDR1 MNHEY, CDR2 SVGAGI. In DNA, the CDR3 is TGTGCCAGCAGACCCAGGACAGGCGGACAAGTGACCCAGTACTTC. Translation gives CASRPRTGGQVTQYF.

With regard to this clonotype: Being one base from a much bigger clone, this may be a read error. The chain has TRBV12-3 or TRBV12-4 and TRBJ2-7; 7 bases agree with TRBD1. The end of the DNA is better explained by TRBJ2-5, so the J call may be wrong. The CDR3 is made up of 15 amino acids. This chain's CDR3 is CASTKQGTGRETQYF. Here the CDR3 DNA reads TGTGCCAGCACTAAACAGGGGACCGGGCGGGAGACCCAGTACTTC.

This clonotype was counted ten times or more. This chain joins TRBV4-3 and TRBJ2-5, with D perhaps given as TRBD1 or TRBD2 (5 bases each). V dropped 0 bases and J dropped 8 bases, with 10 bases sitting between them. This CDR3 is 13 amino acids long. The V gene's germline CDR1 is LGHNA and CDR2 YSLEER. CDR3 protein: CASSQDKGRTQYF. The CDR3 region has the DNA TGCGCCAGCAGCCAAGATAAGGGACGAACCCAGTACTTC.

CDR3 residues: CASSPQGAGAGTEAFF. The CDR3 DNA reads as TGTGCCAGCAGCCCACAAGGTGCGGGGGCGGGCACTGAAGCTTTCTTT. The chain links TRBV7-2 to TRBJ1-1, with a possible D match to TRBD1 (6 bases). The CDR3 runs to 16 residues. The V end was cut by 5 bases, the J end by 4 bases, with 20 bases between. Germline V gene sequence: CDR1 SGHTA, CDR2 FQGNSA. Drawing the rest from reference TRBV7-2 and TRBJ1-1, the complete variable domain is GAGVSQSPSNKVTEKGKDVELRCDPISGHTALYWYRQSLGQGLEFLIYFQGNSAPDKSGLPSDRFSAERTGGSVSTLTIQRTQQEDSAVYLCASSPQGAGAGTEAFFGQGTRLTVV.

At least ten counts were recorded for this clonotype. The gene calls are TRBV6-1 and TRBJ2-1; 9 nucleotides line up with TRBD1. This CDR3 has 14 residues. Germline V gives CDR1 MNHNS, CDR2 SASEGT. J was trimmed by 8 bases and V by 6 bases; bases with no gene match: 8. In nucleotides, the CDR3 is TGTGCCAGCAGGAAGGACAGGGGAGTTGATGAGCAGTTCTTC. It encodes CASRKDRGVDEQFF.